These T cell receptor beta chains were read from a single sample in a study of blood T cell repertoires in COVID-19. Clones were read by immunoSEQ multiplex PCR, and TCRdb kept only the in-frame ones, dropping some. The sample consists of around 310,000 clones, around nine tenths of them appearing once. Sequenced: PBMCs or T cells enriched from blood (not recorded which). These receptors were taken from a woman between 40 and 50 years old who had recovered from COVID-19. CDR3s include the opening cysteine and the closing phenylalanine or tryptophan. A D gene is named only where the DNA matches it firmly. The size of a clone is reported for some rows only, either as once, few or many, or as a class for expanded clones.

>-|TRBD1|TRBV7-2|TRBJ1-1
CASSLRTGDNTEAFF
TGTGCCAGCAGCTTACGGACAGGGGACAACACTGAAGCTTTCTTT
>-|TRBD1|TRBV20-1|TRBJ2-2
CRKNRGGELFF
TGCAGAAAGAACAGGGGCGGGGAGCTGTTTTTT
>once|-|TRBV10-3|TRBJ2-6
CAISEPGSGANVLTF
TGTGCCATCAGTGAGCCAGGCTCTGGGGCCAACGTCCTGACTTTC
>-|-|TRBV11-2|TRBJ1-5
CASSLAGWQTNNQPQHF
TGTGCCAGCAGCTTGGCGGGGTGGCAGACCAACAATCAGCCCCAGCATTTT
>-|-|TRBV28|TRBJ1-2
CASSFSGVSYGYTF
TGTGCCAGCAGTTTCTCAGGGGTTAGCTATGGCTACACCTTC
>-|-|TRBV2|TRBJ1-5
CASSGGETRPQHF
TGTGCCAGCAGTGGGGGGGAGACCAGGCCCCAGCATTTT
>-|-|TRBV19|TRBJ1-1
CASSLGTLNTEAFF
TGTGCCAGTAGCCTAGGGACATTGAACACTGAAGCTTTCTTT
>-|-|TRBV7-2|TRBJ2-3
CASSPSTDTQYF
TGTGCCAGCAGCCCTAGCACAGATACGCAGTATTTT
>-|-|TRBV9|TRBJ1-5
CASSQTGDSNQPQHF
TGTGCCAGCAGCCAGACAGGAGATAGCAATCAGCCCCAGCATTTT
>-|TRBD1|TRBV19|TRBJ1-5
CASSIGSGGPTNQPQHF
TGTGCCAGTAGTATAGGCTCAGGGGGACCTACTAATCAGCCCCAGCATTTT
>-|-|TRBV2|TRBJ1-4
CASRGDTNEKLFF
TGTGCCAGCAGAGGGGATACTAATGAAAAACTGTTTTTT
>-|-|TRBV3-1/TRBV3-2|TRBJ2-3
CASSQPFTDTQYF
TGTGCCAGCAGCCAACCTTTCACAGATACGCAGTATTTT
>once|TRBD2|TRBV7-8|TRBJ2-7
CASSLASSGRGSSYEQYF
TGTGCCAGCAGCTTAGCTTCTAGCGGGAGAGGCAGCTCCTACGAGCAGTACTTC
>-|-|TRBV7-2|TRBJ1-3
CASSPRTGFGGVPGNTIYF
TGTGCCAGCAGCCCCAGGACGGGATTTGGAGGGGTTCCTGGAAACACCATATATTTT
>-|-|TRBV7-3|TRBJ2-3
CASSLAGLRGNTQYF
TGTGCCAGCAGCTTGGCCGGGCTTAGGGGTAATACGCAGTATTTT
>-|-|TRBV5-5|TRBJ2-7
CASSLVLGRDSYF
TGTGCCAGCAGCTTGGTTTTGGGGCGGGACTCCTACTTC
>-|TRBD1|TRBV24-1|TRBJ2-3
CATSDPALTGGNADTQYF
TGTGCCACCAGTGATCCGGCCTTAACAGGGGGTAACGCAGATACGCAGTATTTT
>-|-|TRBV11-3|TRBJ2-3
CASSFRRSRDTSTDTQYF
TGTGCCAGCAGCTTCAGAAGATCACGGGACACCAGCACAGATACGCAGTATTTT
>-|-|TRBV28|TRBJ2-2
CASILQGNTGELFF
TGTGCCAGCATCCTCCAGGGAAACACCGGGGAGCTGTTTTTT
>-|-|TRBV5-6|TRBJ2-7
CASSLGQYLDEQYF
TGTGCCAGCAGCTTGGGTCAGTACCTTGACGAGCAGTACTTC
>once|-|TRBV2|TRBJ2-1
CASTYPQEESGDEQFF
TGTGCCAGCACTTACCCGCAGGAGGAGTCAGGCGATGAGCAGTTCTTC
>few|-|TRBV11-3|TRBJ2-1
CASSPGRGEQFF
TGTGCCAGCAGCCCCGGTCGAGGTGAGCAGTTCTTC
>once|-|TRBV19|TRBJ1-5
CASTGAWWYQPQHF
TGTGCCAGTACGGGAGCGTGGTGGTATCAGCCCCAGCATTTT
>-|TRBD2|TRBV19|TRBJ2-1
CASSIVLAGGNEQFF
TGTGCCAGTAGTATAGTGCTAGCGGGGGGTAATGAGCAGTTCTTC
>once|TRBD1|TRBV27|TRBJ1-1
CASRRQGLNTEAFF
TGTGCCAGCAGACGACAGGGACTGAACACTGAAGCTTTCTTT
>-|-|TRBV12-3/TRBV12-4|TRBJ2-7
CASSFSANYEQYF
TGTGCCAGCAGTTTCAGCGCTAACTACGAGCAGTACTTC
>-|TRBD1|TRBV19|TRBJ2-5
CASSIGHGQGGTQYF
TGTGCCAGTAGTATAGGCCACGGACAGGGCGGGACCCAGTACTTC